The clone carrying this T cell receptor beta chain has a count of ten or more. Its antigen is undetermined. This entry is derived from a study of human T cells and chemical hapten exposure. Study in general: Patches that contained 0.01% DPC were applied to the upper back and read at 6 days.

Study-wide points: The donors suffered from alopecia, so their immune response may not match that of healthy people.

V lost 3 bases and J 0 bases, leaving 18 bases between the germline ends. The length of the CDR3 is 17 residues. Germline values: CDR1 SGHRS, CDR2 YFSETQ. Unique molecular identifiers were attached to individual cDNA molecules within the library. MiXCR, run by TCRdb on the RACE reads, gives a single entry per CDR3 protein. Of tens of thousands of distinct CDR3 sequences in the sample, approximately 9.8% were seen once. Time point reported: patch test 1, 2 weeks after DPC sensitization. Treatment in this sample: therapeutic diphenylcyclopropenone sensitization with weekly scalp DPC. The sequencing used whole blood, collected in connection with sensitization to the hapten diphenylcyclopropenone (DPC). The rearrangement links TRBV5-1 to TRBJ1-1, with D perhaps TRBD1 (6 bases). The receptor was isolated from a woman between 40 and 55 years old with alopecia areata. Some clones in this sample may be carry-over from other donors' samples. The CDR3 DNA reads TGCGCCAGCAGCTCGGGCCAAACAGGGCCAGTGAACACTGAAGCTTTCTTT. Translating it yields CASSSGQTGPVNTEAFF. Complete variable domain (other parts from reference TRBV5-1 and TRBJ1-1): KAGVTQTPRYLIKTRGQQVTLSCSPISGHRSVSWYQQTPGQGLQFLFEYFSETQRNKGNFPGRFSGRQFSNSRSEMNVSTLELGDSALYLCASSSGQTGPVNTEAFFGQGTRLTVV.